This TCR beta chain was retrieved from a study of tumor-infiltrating lymphocytes in primary liver carcinoma. Study context: The patients, men and women alike, were aged 30 to 69 years. Tumor stage was T1-T3 N0M0, and tumor size was 4.2 to 10 cm across.

Germline V lookup: CDR1 SQVTM, CDR2 ANQGSEA. The CDR3 has 13 amino acids. V shed 4 bases and J 9 bases; nucleotides not matched to a gene: 5. Total RNA amounting to around 450 ng was the source from which TCR beta cDNA was made with a constant-region primer. Three-round nested multiplex PCR performed with slightly modified ARM-PCR produced the TCR beta libraries. The first two PCR rounds, approximately 11 cycles each, used TRBV1-TRBV30 forward primers and a C-beta reverse primer. TCRdb analysed the multiplex PCR reads with MiXCR anew, one entry per CDR3 protein. The sample includes around 79,000 distinct CDR3 sequences, roughly two thirds of them seen just once. Without any cell sorting, roughly 20-33 mg of bulk tissue yielded co-extracted RNA and DNA. Surgeons treated the primary liver carcinoma of the patients by surgical resection.

The sequence came from a man in his forties or fifties with primary liver carcinoma and hepatitis B virus infection. The chain is built from TRBV29-1 and TRBJ1-6, with 8 bases matching TRBD1. The sample comprised tumor-adjacent normal liver tissue. The CDR3 coding sequence is TGCAGCGTTGCACAGGGGACAGGTTCACCCCTCCACTTT. It is translated as CSVAQGTGSPLHF.